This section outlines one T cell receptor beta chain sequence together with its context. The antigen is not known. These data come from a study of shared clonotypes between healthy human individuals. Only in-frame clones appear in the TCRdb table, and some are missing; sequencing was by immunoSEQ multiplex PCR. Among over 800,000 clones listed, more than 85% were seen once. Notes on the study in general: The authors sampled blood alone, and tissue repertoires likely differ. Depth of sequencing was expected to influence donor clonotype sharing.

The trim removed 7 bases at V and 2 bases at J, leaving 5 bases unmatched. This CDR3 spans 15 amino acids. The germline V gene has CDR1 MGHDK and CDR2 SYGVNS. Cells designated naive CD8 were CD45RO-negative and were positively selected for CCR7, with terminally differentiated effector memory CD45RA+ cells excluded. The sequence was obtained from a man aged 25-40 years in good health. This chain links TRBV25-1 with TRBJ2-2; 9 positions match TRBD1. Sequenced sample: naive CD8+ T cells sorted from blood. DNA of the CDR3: TGTGCCAGCAACCCGGGACAGGGTAACACCGGGGAGCTGTTTTTT. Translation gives CASNPGQGNTGELFF.